The clone carrying this TCR beta chain was recorded a few times. Antigen unknown. This sample is part of a study of regulatory T cells in long-lasting Graves disease. Study observations and caveats: With 2,500 to 3,500 shared public clonotypes, persistent patients exceeded new patients, who shared more than 900.

The CDR3 loop spans 14 amino acids. Deletions cut 6 bases from V and 5 bases from J, with 16 bases between. CDR1 and CDR2 (germline): MNHNS, SASEGT. Arm-PCR of CDR3 regions and iRepertoire HTBI primers were the basis on which TCR beta libraries were built. TCRdb used MiXCR to reprocess the multiplex PCR reads, holding one entry per CDR3 protein. This table has about 210,000 distinct CDR3 sequences, roughly a fifth appearing once. The time point is: newly diagnosed GD, antithyroid drugs for less than 3 months. The TCR library used RNA extracted from PBMCs. Tubes containing EDTA received approximately 9.8 milliliters of drawn peripheral blood. This sample also appeared in a second study, on T cells in Graves' hyperthyroidism and ophthalmopathy. That report notes: TCR CDR3 regions were first amplified by RT-PCR with HTBI primers.

The TCR comes from a woman in her 30s with Graves disease. V usage is TRBV6-1 and J usage is TRBJ2-5; D ambiguous. The sequencing here drew on peripheral blood mononuclear cells (PBMCs), taken at new diagnosis, from a patient treated with antithyroid drugs. CDR3: CASRLRHFPETQYF. The CDR3 nucleotides read TGTGCCAGCAGACTCCGTCATTTTCCGGAGACCCAGTACTTC.